A selection of T cell receptor beta chains follows, all from one sample in a study of OX40 agonist ivuxolimab in advanced cancers. The data were produced by immunoSEQ multiplex PCR, yet TCRdb's version contains in-frame clones alone and is incomplete. Here the sample spans 70,000 or so clones, just over 90% being singletons. The material sequenced was CD4+ or CD8+ T cells sorted from blood, taken in a trial of the OX40 agonist ivuxolimab. These receptors originate from an adult with an advanced solid tumor such as melanoma, head and neck, liver or kidney cancer. CDR3s include the opening cysteine and the closing phenylalanine or tryptophan. The D gene is left open where the match is weak. For some rows the clone size is stated as once, few or many, or as a class when expanded; others skip it.

D	V	size	J	CDR3	DNA
TRBD2	TRBV2	.	TRBJ2-5	CASSDSGSGVQETQYF	TGTGCCAGCAGTGACAGTGGTAGCGGGGTACAAGAGACCCAGTACTTC
.	TRBV10-1	.	TRBJ2-7	CASSVGVSSYEQYF	TGCGCCAGCAGTGTGGGGGTCTCCTCCTACGAGCAGTACTTC
TRBD2	TRBV5-1	.	TRBJ2-1	CASRVAGANEQFF	TGCGCCAGCAGAGTAGCGGGAGCCAATGAGCAGTTCTTC
.	TRBV29-1	.	TRBJ2-7	CSVGQSSYEQYF	TGCAGCGTTGGTCAGAGCTCCTACGAGCAGTACTTC
TRBD1	TRBV4-1	.	TRBJ2-6	CASSLQDRAFTGANVLTF	TGCGCCAGCAGCCTTCAAGACAGGGCCTTCACTGGGGCCAACGTCCTGACTTTC
.	TRBV27	.	TRBJ2-5	CASRRGPETQYF	TGTGCCAGCCGTCGGGGCCCTGAGACCCAGTACTTC
TRBD1	TRBV7-6	.	TRBJ2-7	CASSLAGTGDHEQYF	TGTGCCAGCAGCTTAGCCGGGACAGGGGACCACGAGCAGTACTTC
TRBD1	TRBV5-1	.	TRBJ1-1	CASRPDTRGPASSADNTEAFF	TGCGCCAGCAGGCCCGACACCAGGGGGCCGGCCTCGTCAGCGGATAACACTGAAGCTTTCTTT
.	TRBV15	.	TRBJ2-6	CATSRDPRAGLNSGANVLTF	TGTGCCACCAGCAGAGATCCTAGGGCAGGTCTTAACTCTGGGGCCAACGTCCTGACTTTC
.	TRBV28	.	TRBJ2-7	CASRGGPPYEQYF	TGTGCCAGCAGGGGGGGGCCGCCCTACGAGCAGTACTTC
.	TRBV19	.	TRBJ1-5	CASSNTGSNQPQHF	TGTGCCAGTAGTAACACAGGGAGTAATCAGCCCCAGCATTTT
TRBD1	TRBV6-6	.	TRBJ1-2	CASRFRTGSGYTF	TGTGCCAGCAGATTCAGGACAGGGTCGGGCTACACCTTC
.	TRBV7-3	.	TRBJ2-2	CASKVGANTGELFF	TGTGCCAGCAAAGTGGGGGCGAACACCGGGGAGCTGTTTTTT
.	TRBV28	.	TRBJ2-7	CASSLARSSYEQYF	TGTGCCAGCAGTTTGGCTAGATCCTCCTACGAGCAGTACTTC
TRBD1	TRBV5-1	.	TRBJ2-1	CASSVQGMYNEQFF	TGCGCCAGCAGCGTACAGGGGATGTACAATGAGCAGTTCTTC
.	TRBV6-1	.	TRBJ2-1	CASKLRGNEQFF	TGTGCCAGCAAACTCCGGGGCAATGAGCAGTTCTTC
TRBD2	TRBV19	.	TRBJ2-1	CASSRLAGVYNEQFF	TGTGCCAGTAGTAGACTAGCGGGAGTCTACAATGAGCAGTTCTTC
TRBD1	TRBV27	.	TRBJ2-7	CASRWTGGTGAYEQYF	TGTGCCAGCAGATGGACTGGGGGGACAGGGGCCTACGAGCAGTACTTC
.	TRBV6-5	.	TRBJ1-5	CASSTGWQPQHF	TGTGCCAGCAGTACAGGGTGGCAGCCCCAGCATTTT
.	TRBV6-5	.	TRBJ2-7	CASRNLRDEQYF	TGTGCCAGCAGGAACCTCAGGGACGAGCAGTACTTC
TRBD1	TRBV7-8	.	TRBJ2-5	CASSLPGQGVGETQYF	TGTGCCAGCAGCTTACCCGGACAGGGTGTGGGAGAGACCCAGTACTTC
TRBD1	TRBV6-1	.	TRBJ1-2	CASSRQGGIRYGYTF	TGTGCCAGCAGCCGACAGGGGGGAATTCGCTATGGCTACACCTTC
.	TRBV5-1	.	TRBJ2-1	CASSVGSEQFF	TGCGCCAGCAGCGTAGGTTCTGAGCAGTTCTTC
.	TRBV6-1	.	TRBJ2-2	CASRRETGTTGELFF	TGTGCCAGCAGGAGAGAGACAGGAACCACCGGGGAGCTGTTTTTT
TRBD2	TRBV27	once	TRBJ2-7	CASRLAGAYEQYF	TGTGCCAGCAGACTAGCGGGGGCCTACGAGCAGTACTTC
TRBD1	TRBV7-2	.	TRBJ1-5	CASSLQGAYSQPQHF	TGTGCCAGCAGTTTACAGGGGGCGTACAGTCAGCCCCAGCATTTT
.	TRBV9	.	TRBJ1-3	CASSVDGDSGNTIYF	TGTGCCAGCAGCGTGGACGGTGACTCTGGAAACACCATATATTTT
.	TRBV5-6	.	TRBJ1-2	CASSRVFNYGYTF	TGTGCCAGCAGCCGAGTTTTCAACTATGGCTACACCTTC
TRBD1	TRBV15	.	TRBJ2-7	CATSGRQGRNEQYF	TGTGCCACCAGCGGTCGACAGGGTAGAAACGAGCAGTACTTC
TRBD2	TRBV27	.	TRBJ2-1	CASSLSGTSIWEFF	TGTGCCAGCAGTTTATCGGGGACTAGCATATGGGAGTTCTTC